What follows are 7 T cell receptor beta chains derived from one specimen sequenced in a study of blood T cell repertoires in COVID-19. The data were produced by immunoSEQ multiplex PCR, yet TCRdb's version contains in-frame clones alone and is incomplete. The sample has under 450,000 clones, about 90% seen once. Sequencing was performed on PBMCs or T cells enriched from blood (not recorded which). These receptors came from a woman in her 30s who had recovered from COVID-19.

CDR3 bases: TGTGCCAGCAGTTCCGTCGACAGTAACACTGAAGCTTTCTTT. Protein product: CASSSVDSNTEAFF. The rearrangement links TRBV27 to TRBJ1-1; possibly TRBD1 for D (5 bases). The germline V gene encodes CDR1 MNHEY and CDR2 SMNVEV (reference sequence). V was cut by 4 bases and J by 2 bases, with 11 bases left in between. The CDR3 extends over 14 amino acids.

This clone occurred a few times. The CDR3 DNA sequence: TGCGCCAGCAGCCCGGACAGGGCTGAGGCCGGGGAGCTGTTTTTT. Residues: CASSPDRAEAGELFF. The chain links TRBV5-1 to TRBJ2-2; 8 bases are a match to TRBD1. The CDR3 is 15 residues long. The J segment lost 6 bases and the V segment lost 4 bases, leaving 8 bases of the junction unmatched. From germline, CDR1 is SGHRS and CDR2 YFSETQ.

The chain is built from TRBV6-5 and TRBJ1-3; D call uncertain. The CDR3 runs to 16 residues. Germline values: CDR1 MNHEY, CDR2 SVGAGI. V lost 0 bases to trimming and J lost 0 bases, with 9 bases between them. The CDR3 sequence: CASSYSAVLSGNTIYF. CDR3 coding DNA: TGTGCCAGCAGTTACTCTGCGGTTCTCTCTGGAAACACCATATATTTT.

This clone was picked up one time. V usage is TRBV7-2 and J usage is TRBJ2-1, with 8 bases aligning to TRBD2. Germline V CDR1 and CDR2: SGHTA, FQGNSA. With 5 bases clipped from V and 6 bases from J, the junction kept 15 bases outside the gene matches. The length of the CDR3 is 17 residues. The CDR3 loop reads CASSLQGSGGPINEQFF. CDR3 DNA: TGTGCCAGCAGCCTCCAGGGGTCGGGAGGGCCCATCAATGAGCAGTTCTTC.

The chain uses TRBV5-6 and TRBJ1-1; D is unresolved. The V gene's germline CDR1 is SGHDT and CDR2 YYEEEE. V lost 0 bases to trimming and J lost 1 base, with 7 bases between them. The CDR3 is 14 residues long. The CDR3 protein is CASSLVSSNTEAFF. The DNA for the CDR3 is TGTGCCAGCAGCTTGGTGAGCTCGAACACTGAAGCTTTCTTT.

The chain joins TRBV5-4 to TRBJ1-1, with 10 bases identical to TRBD1. The CDR3 spans 13 residues. The germline CDR1 and CDR2 sequences are SGHNT and YYREEE (reference sequence). The J segment lost 6 bases and the V segment lost 3 bases, leaving 2 bases of the junction unmatched. The CDR3 nucleotides read TGTGCCAGCAGCTGGGACAGGGGCGCTGAAGCTTTCTTT. As protein: CASSWDRGAEAFF.

This chain joins TRBV24-1 and TRBJ2-7; TRBD2 matches at 9 bases. The V gene's germline CDR1 is KGHDR and CDR2 SFDVKD. The ends lost 0 bases at V and 6 bases at J; junction bases unmatched: 5. The CDR3 is made up of 15 amino acids. CDR3 protein: CATSDLNSGSVEQYF. DNA for the CDR3: TGTGCCACCAGTGATTTGAATAGCGGGAGCGTCGAGCAGTACTTC.